The clone carrying this TCR beta chain showed up just a few times. Its cognate antigen is unknown. The assay, immunoSEQ v3.0, was run at survey level. Repertoires were generated with immunoSEQ multiplex PCR, while TCRdb's copy carries only in-frame clones and drops some. This sample yields 15,000 to 20,000 clones, of which just under 80% are seen a single time; around 7.9% belongs to the top ten. The sample belongs to a study of long-term antiretroviral therapy in people with HIV. Across the study: The oldest samples precede the 2015 immediate-ART recommendation by about a decade.

Study-level points and caveats: Controls exceeded HIV repertoires in CDR3 length range. Pre-ART-expanded clones dominated the repertoire at all time points.

The sequence derives from a woman in her 40s with HIV. This sample comprised unsorted PBMCs, obtained at the start of antiretroviral therapy, before treatment.

This CDR3 reads CASSVAAGGQGYGYTF. CDR3 bases: TGTGCCAGCAGCGTCGCCGCCGGGGGTCAGGGCTATGGCTACACCTTC. The chain is built from TRBV9 and TRBJ1-2; D may be TRBD1 (5 bases). The CDR3 contains 16 residues. Germline-derived CDR1 and CDR2 are SGDLS and YYNGEE. The V gene lost 2 bases and the J gene lost 4 bases, with 18 bases spanning the gap.